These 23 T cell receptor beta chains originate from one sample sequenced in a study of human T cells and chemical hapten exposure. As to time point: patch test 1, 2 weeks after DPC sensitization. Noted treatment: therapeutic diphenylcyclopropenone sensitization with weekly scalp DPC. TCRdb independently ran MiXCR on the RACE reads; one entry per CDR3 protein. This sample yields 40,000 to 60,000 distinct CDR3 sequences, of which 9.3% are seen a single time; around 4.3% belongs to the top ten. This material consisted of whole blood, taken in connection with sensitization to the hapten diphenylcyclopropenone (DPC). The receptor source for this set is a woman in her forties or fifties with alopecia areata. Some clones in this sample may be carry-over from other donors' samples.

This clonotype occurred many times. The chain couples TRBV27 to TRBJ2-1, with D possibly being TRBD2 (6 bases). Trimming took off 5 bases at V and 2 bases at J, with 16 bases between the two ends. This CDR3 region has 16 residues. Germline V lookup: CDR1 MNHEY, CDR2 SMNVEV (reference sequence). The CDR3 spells CASSPLSGWAYNEQFF. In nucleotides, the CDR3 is TGTGCCAGCAGTCCTCTAAGCGGGTGGGCCTACAATGAGCAGTTCTTC.

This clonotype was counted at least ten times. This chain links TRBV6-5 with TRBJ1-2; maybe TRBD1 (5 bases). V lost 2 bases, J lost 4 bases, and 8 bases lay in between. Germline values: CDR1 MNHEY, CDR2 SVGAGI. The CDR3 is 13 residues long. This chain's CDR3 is CASSYQGIYGYTF. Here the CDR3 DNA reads TGTGCCAGCAGTTACCAGGGCATCTATGGCTACACCTTC.

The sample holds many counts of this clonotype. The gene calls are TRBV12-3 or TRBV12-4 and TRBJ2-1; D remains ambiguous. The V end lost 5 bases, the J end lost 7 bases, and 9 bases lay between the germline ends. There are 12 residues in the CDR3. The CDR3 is CASSDLRNEQFF. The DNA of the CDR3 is TGTGCCAGCAGTGACCTTAGGAATGAGCAGTTCTTC.

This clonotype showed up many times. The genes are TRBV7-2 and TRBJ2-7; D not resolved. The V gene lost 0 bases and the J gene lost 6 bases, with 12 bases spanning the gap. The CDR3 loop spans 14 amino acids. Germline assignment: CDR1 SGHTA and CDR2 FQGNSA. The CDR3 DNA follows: TGTGCCAGCAGCTTAGCGCTCCAGTTTGGCGAGCAGTACTTC. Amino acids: CASSLALQFGEQYF.

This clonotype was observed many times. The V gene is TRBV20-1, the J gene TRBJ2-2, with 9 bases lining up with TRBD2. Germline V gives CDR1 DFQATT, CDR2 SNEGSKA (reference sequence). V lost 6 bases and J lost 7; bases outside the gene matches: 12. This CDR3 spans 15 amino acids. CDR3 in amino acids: CSAHPGLAGNGELFF. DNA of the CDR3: TGCAGTGCGCATCCGGGACTAGCAGGGAACGGGGAGCTGTTTTTT.

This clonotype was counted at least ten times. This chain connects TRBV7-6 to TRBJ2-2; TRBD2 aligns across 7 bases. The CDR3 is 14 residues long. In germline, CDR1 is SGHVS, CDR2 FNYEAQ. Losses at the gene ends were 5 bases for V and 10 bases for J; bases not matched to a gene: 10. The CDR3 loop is CASSGGGGLMELFF. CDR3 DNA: TGTGCCAGCAGCGGAGGCGGGGGTTTGATGGAGCTGTTTTTT.

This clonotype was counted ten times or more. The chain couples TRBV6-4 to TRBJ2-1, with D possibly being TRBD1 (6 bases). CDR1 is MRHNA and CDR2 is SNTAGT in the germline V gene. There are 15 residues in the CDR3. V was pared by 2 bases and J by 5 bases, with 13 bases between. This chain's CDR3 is CASSDGAGDDNEQFF. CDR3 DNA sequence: TGTGCCAGCAGTGACGGGGCAGGGGACGACAATGAGCAGTTCTTC.

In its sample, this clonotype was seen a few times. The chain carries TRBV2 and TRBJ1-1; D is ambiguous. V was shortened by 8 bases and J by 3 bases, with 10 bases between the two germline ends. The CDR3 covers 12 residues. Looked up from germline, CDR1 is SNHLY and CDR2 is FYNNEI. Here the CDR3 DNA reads TGTGCCAGCTCCCAACAAGACACTGAAGCTTTCTTT. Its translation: CASSQQDTEAFF.

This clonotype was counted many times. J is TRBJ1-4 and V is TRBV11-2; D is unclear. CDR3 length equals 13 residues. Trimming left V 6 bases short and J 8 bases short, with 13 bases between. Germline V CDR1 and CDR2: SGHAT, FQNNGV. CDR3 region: CASRKLGAEKLFF. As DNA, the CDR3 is TGTGCCAGCAGGAAGTTGGGAGCGGAAAAACTGTTTTTT. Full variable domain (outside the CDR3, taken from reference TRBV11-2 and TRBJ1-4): EAGVAQSPRYKIIEKRQSVAFWCNPISGHATLYWYQQILGQGPKLLIQFQNNGVVDDSQLPKDRFSAERLKGVDSTLKIQPAKLEDSAVYLCASRKLGAEKLFFGSGTQLSVL.

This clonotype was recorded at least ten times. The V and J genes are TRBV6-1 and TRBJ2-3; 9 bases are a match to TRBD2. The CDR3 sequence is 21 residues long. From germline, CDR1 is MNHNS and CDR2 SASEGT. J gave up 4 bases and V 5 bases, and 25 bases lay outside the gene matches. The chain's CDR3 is CASSTRAGRRASGIGADTQYF. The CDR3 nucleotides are TGTGCCAGCAGTACCCGGGCAGGGAGAAGGGCTAGCGGGATAGGGGCAGATACGCAGTATTTT.

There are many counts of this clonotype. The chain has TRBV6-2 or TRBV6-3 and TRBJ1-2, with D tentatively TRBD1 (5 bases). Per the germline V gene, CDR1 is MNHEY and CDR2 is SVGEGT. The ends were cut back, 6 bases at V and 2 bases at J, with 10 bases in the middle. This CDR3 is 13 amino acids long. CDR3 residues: CASSWDGNYGYTF. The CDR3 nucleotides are TGTGCCAGCAGCTGGGACGGAAACTATGGCTACACCTTC.

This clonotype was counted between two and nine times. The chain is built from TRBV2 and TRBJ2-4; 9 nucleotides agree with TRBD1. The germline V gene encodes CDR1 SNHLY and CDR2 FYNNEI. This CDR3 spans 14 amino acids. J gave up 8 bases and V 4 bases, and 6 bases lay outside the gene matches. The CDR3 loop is CASSGGQGIDIQYF. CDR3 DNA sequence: TGTGCCAGCAGTGGCGGACAGGGGATTGACATTCAGTACTTC.

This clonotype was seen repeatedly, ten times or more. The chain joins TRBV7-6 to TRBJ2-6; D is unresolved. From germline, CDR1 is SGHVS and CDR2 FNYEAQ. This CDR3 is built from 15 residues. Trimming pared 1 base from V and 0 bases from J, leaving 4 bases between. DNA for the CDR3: TGTGCCAGCAGCTTAGGTGGCTCTGGGGCCAACGTCCTGACTTTC. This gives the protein CASSLGGSGANVLTF.

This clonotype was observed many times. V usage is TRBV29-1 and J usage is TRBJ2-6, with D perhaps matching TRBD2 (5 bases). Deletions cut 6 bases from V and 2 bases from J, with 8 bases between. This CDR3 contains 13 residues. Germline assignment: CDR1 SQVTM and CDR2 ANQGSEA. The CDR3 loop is CSVAGTGANVLTF. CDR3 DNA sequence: TGCAGCGTGGCCGGGACTGGGGCCAACGTCCTGACTTTC.

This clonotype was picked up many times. The CDR3 loop is CASSTLRTRQETQYF. CDR3 in DNA: TGTGCCAGCAGCACCCTCCGGACTAGACAAGAGACCCAGTACTTC. V usage is TRBV11-2 and J usage is TRBJ2-5, with 7 nucleotides matching TRBD2. Germline V gene sequence: CDR1 SGHAT, CDR2 FQNNGV. Trimming removed 5 bases from V and 2 bases from J; junction bases left unmatched: 8. This CDR3 region has 15 residues.

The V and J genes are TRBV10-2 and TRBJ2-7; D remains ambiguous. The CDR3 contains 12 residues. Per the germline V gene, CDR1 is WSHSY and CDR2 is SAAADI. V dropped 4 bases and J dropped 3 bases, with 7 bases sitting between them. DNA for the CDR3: TGCGCCAGCAGTGGACACAGCTACGAGCAGTACTTC. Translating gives CASSGHSYEQYF.

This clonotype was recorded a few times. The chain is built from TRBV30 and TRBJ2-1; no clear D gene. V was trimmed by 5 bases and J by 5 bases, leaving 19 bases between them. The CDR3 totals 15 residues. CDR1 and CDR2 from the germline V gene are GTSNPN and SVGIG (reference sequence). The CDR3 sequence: CAWGLQATPNNEQFF. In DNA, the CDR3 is TGTGCCTGGGGGCTCCAGGCAACTCCCAACAATGAGCAGTTCTTC.

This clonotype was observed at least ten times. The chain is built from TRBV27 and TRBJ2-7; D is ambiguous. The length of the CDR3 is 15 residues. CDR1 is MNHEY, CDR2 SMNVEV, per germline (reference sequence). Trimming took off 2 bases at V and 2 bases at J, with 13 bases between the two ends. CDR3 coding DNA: TGTGCCAGCAGTTTAGTAGGGTTGGGTACCTACGAGCAGTACTTC. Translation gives CASSLVGLGTYEQYF.

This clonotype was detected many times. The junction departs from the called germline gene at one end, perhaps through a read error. The CDR3 here is CASNRGAGQPQHF. The DNA of the CDR3 is TGTGCTAGCAACAGGGGAGCCGGTCAGCCCCAGCATTTT. The V call is TRBV14, the J call TRBJ1-5; TRBD1 agrees at 7 bases. This CDR3 is 13 amino acids long. Germline V CDR1 and CDR2: SGHDN, FVKESK.

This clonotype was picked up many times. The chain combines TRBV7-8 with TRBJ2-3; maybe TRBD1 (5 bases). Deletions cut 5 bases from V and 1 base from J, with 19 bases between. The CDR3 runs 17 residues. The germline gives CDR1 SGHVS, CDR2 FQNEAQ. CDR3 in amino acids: CASSLRVGTSRTDTQYF. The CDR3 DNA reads TGTGCCAGCAGCCTCAGGGTCGGAACATCCCGCACAGATACGCAGTATTTT.

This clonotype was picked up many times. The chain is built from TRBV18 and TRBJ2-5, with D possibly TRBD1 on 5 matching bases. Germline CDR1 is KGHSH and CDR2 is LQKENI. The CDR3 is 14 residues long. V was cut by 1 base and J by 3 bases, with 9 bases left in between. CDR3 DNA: TGTGCCAGCTCACCACGATCCAGGGAAGAGACCCAGTACTTC. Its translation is CASSPRSREETQYF.

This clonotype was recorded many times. The CDR3 region has the DNA TGTGCCAGCAGTTCGGCCCGGAGCGGGAGCTATGAGCAGTTCTTC. Translation: CASSSARSGSYEQFF. The chain uses TRBV6-5 and TRBJ2-1; 8 nucleotides align to TRBD2. After removal of 4 bases from V and 8 bases from J, the junction contained 10 bases not matched to a gene. The CDR3 sequence is 15 residues long. Germline V gene data show CDR1 as MNHEY and CDR2 as SVGAGI.

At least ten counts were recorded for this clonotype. In DNA, the CDR3 is TGTGCCAGCAGCACCTCAGCGGGAGCAACCGGGGAGCTGTTTTTT. It encodes CASSTSAGATGELFF. V usage is TRBV7-6 and J usage is TRBJ2-2, with 8 bases aligning to TRBD2. Germline CDR1 SGHVS, CDR2 FNYEAQ. The V and J ends lost 5 bases and 5 bases, in that order; junction bases with no gene match: 7. CDR3 size: 15 residues.